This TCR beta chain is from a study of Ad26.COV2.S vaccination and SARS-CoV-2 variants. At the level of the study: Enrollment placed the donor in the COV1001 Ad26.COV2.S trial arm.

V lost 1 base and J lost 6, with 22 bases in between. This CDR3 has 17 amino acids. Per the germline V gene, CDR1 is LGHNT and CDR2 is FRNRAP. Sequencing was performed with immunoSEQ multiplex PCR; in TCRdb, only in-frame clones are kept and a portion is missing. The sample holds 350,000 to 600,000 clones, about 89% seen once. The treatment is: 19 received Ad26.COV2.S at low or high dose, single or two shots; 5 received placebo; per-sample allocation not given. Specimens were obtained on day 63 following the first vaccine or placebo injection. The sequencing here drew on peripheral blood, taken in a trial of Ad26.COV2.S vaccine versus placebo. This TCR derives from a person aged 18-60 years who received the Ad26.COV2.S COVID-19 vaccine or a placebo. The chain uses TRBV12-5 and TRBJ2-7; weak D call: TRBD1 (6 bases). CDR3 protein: CASGLEDRPGWTREQYF. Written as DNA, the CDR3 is TGTGCTAGTGGTTTGGAAGACAGGCCAGGGTGGACACGCGAGCAGTACTTC.